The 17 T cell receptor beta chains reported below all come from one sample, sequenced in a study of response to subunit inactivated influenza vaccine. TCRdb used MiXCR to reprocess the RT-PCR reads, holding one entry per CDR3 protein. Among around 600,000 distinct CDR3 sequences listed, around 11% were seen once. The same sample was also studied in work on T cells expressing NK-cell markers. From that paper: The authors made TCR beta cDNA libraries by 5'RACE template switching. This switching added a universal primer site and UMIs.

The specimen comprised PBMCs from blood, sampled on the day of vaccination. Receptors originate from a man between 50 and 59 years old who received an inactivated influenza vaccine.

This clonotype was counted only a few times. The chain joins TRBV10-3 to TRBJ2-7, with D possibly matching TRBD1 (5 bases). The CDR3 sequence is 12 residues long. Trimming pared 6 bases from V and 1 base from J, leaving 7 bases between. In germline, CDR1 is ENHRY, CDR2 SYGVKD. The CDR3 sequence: CAISDSSYEQYF. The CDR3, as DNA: TGTGCCATCAGCGACAGTTCCTACGAGCAGTACTTC.

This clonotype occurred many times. The CDR3 region has the DNA TGTGCCAGCGGAAGACAGGGGATGGACATTCAGTACTTC. Translation gives CASGRQGMDIQYF. The rearrangement joins TRBV12-3 or TRBV12-4 to TRBJ2-4; 8 bases line up with TRBD1. This CDR3 region has 13 residues. Trimming removed 8 bases from V and 8 bases from J; junction bases left unmatched: 8.

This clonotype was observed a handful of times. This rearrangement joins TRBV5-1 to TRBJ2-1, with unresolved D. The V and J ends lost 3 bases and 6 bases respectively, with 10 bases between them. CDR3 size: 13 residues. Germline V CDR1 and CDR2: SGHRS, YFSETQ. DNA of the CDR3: TGCGCCAGCAGCTGGGGTAAGGGCAATGAGCAGTTCTTC. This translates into CASSWGKGNEQFF.

The CDR3 protein is CSSKTSAGYNEQFF. CDR3 coding DNA: TGCAGCTCCAAAACTAGCGCCGGATACAATGAGCAGTTCTTC. The rearrangement links TRBV29-1 to TRBJ2-1, with TRBD2 identical over 7 bases. V trimming: 8 bases; J trimming: 4 bases; junction bases outside the gene matches: 11. Germline assignment: CDR1 SQVTM and CDR2 ANQGSEA. This CDR3 region has 14 residues.

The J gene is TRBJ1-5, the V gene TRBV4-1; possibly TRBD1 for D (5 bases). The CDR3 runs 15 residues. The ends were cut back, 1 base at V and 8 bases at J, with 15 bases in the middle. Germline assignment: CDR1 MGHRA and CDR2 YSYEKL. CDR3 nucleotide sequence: TGCGCCAGCAGCCAAGGACCGAACAGGATTGAGCCCCAGCATTTT. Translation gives CASSQGPNRIEPQHF.

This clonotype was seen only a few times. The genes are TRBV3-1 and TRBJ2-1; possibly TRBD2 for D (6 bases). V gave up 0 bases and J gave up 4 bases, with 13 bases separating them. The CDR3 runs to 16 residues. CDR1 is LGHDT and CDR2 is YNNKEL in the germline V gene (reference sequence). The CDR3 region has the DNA TGTGCCAGCAGCCAAGACGGTCTAGCGCCGTACAATGAGCAGTTCTTC. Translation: CASSQDGLAPYNEQFF.

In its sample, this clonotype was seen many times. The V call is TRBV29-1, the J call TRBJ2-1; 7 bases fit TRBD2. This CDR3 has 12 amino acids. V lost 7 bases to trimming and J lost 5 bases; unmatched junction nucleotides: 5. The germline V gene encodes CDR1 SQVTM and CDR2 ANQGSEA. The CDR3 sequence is CSGDYLNNEQFF. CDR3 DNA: TGCAGCGGGGACTACCTAAACAATGAGCAGTTCTTC.

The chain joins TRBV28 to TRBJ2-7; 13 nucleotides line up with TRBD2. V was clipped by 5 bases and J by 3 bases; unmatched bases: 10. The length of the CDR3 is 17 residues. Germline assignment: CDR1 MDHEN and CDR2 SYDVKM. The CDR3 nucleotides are TGTGCCAGCAGTCTCGCTCGGGGACTAGCGGGAAACTACGAGCAGTACTTC. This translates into CASSLARGLAGNYEQYF.

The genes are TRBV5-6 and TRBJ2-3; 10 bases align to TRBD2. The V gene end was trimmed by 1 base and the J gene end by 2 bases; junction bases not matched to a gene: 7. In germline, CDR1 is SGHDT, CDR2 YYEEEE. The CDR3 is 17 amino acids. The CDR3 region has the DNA TGTGCCAGCAGCTTGTCTAGCGGGGGCCACCACACAGATACGCAGTATTTT. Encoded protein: CASSLSSGGHHTDTQYF. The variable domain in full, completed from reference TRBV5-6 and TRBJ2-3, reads DAGVTQSPTHLIKTRGQQVTLRCSPKSGHDTVSWYQQALGQGPQFIFQYYEEEERQRGNFPDRFSGHQFPNYSSELNVNALLLGDSALYLCASSLSSGGHHTDTQYFGPGTRLTVL.

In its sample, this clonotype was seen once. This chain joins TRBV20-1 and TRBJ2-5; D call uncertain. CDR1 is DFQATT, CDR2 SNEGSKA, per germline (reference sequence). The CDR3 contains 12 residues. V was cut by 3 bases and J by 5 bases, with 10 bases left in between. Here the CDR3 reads CSARSLRETQYF. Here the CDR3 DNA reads TGCAGTGCTAGGTCCCTCAGGGAGACCCAGTACTTC.

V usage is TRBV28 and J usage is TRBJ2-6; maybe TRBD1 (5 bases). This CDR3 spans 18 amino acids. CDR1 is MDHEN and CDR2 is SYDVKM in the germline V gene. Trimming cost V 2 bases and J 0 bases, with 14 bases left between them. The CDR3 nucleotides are TGTGCCAGCAGTTTAAGGCTTTTACAGGCCTCTGGGGCCAACGTCCTGACTTTC. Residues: CASSLRLLQASGANVLTF. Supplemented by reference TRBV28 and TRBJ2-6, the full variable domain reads DVKVTQSSRYLVKRTGEKVFLECVQDMDHENMFWYRQDPGLGLRLIYFSYDVKMKEKGDIPEGYSVSREKKERFSLILESASTNQTSMYLCASSLRLLQASGANVLTFGAGSRLTVL.

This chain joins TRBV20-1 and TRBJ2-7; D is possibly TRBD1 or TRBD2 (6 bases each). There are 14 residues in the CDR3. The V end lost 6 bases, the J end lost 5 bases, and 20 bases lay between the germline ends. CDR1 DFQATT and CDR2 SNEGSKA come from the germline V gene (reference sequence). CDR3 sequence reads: CSAPRSGALHEQYF. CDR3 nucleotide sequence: TGCAGTGCGCCGAGGTCGGGGGCTCTCCACGAGCAGTACTTC.

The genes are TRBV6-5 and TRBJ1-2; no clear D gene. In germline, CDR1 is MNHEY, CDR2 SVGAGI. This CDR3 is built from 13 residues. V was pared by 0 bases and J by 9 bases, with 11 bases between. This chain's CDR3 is CASSYSYSWRYTF. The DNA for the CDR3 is TGTGCCAGCAGTTACTCATACTCCTGGCGCTACACCTTC.

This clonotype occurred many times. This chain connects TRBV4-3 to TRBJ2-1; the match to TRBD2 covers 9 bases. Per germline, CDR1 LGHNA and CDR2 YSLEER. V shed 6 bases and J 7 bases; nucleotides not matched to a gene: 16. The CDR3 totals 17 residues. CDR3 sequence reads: CASSPTYTSGLRNEQFF. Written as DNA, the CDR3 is TGCGCCAGCAGTCCTACCTATACTAGCGGGTTGAGGAATGAGCAGTTCTTC.

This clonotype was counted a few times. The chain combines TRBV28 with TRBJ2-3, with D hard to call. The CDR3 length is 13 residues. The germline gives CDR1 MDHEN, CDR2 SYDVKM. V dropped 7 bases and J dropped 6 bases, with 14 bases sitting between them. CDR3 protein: CASNEGNRDTQYF. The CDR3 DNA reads TGTGCCAGCAATGAAGGAAATAGGGATACGCAGTATTTT.

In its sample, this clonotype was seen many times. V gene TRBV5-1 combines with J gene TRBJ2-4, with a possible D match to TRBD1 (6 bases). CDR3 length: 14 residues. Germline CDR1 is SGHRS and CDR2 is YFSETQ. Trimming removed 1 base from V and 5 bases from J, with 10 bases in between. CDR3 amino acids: CASSLSTGENIQYF. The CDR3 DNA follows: TGCGCCAGCAGCTTGTCGACAGGCGAAAACATTCAGTACTTC.

The CDR3 sequence: CATSRTGTNNEQFF. The DNA for the CDR3 is TGTGCCACCAGCAGGACAGGAACTAACAATGAGCAGTTCTTC. The gene calls are TRBV15 and TRBJ2-1; D is perhaps TRBD1 (6 bases). This CDR3 is built from 14 residues. Trimming left V 3 bases short and J 5 bases short, with 11 bases between. Germline V gene data show CDR1 as LNHNV and CDR2 as YYDKDF (reference sequence).